The 20 T cell receptor beta chains reported below all come from one sample, sequenced in a study of blood T cell repertoires in COVID-19. Sequencing was performed with immunoSEQ multiplex PCR; in TCRdb, only in-frame clones are kept and a portion is missing. The sample shows 95,000 to 150,000 clones, 78% of them seen only once. The sequenced material came from peripheral blood. The receptors stem from a man between 70 and 80 years old with acute or convalescent COVID-19.

The V gene is TRBV24-1, the J gene TRBJ2-7, with TRBD1 identical over 9 bases. The CDR3 runs to 16 residues. Germline V lookup: CDR1 KGHDR, CDR2 SFDVKD. J gave up 4 bases and V 5 bases, and 11 bases lay outside the gene matches. DNA of the CDR3: TGTGCCACCAGTGGCTACCGGGACAGGGTGAGGTACGAGCAGTACTTC. This gives the protein CATSGYRDRVRYEQYF.

V usage is TRBV5-1 and J usage is TRBJ2-1; 7 bases align to TRBD1. From germline, CDR1 is SGHRS and CDR2 YFSETQ. V shed 3 bases and J 4 bases; nucleotides not matched to a gene: 22. The CDR3 loop spans 20 amino acids. CDR3 sequence (DNA): TGCGCCAGCAGCTCACTCCCACGAATTCGACAGGGAATGGGGTACAATGAGCAGTTCTTC. Translated, it gives CASSSLPRIRQGMGYNEQFF.

This clone was seen only a few times. The V and J genes are TRBV19 and TRBJ1-6; D is unresolved. Germline CDR1 reads LNHDA; CDR2 reads SQIVND (reference sequence). Between the trimmed V and J ends, which lost 5 bases and 10 bases, there was a span of 9 bases. CDR3 length: 12 amino acids. CDR3 amino acids: CASSVHLSPLHF. The CDR3 coding sequence is TGTGCCAGTAGTGTGCACCTATCACCCCTCCACTTT.

The V gene is TRBV30, the J gene TRBJ1-3; D is perhaps TRBD1 (5 bases). Germline lookup yields CDR1 GTSNPN and CDR2 SVGIG (reference sequence). The CDR3 extends over 14 amino acids. Deletions cut 0 bases from V and 9 bases from J, with 15 bases between. CDR3 residues: CAWSVGQAGATIYF. CDR3 nucleotide sequence: TGTGCCTGGAGTGTGGGTCAGGCTGGGGCCACCATATATTTT.

J is TRBJ1-2 and V is TRBV6-5, with D maybe TRBD1 (6 bases). V was clipped by 2 bases and J by 9 bases, with 10 bases between them. The V gene's germline CDR1 is MNHEY and CDR2 SVGAGI. The CDR3 is 12 amino acids. CDR3 nucleotide sequence: TGTGCCAGCAGTTACCTGCAGGGGAGCTACACCTTC. Its translation: CASSYLQGSYTF.

The rearrangement joins TRBV6-2 or TRBV6-3 to TRBJ2-6, with 10 bases fitting TRBD2. CDR3 length: 18 amino acids. Germline-derived CDR1 and CDR2 are MNHEY and SVGEGT. V was pared by 5 bases and J by 0 bases, with 7 bases of the junction left unmatched. The CDR3 DNA is TGTGCCAGCAGTACCCTAGCGGGGGTTCACTCTGGGGCCAACGTCCTGACTTTC. Its protein is CASSTLAGVHSGANVLTF.

This chain uses TRBV5-1 with TRBJ2-3; TRBD2 matches at 10 bases. V lost 0 bases, J lost 5 bases, and 6 bases stayed unmatched. There are 16 residues in the CDR3. The germline gives CDR1 SGHRS, CDR2 YFSETQ. This CDR3 reads CASSLEGLAGEDTQYF. The CDR3 region has the DNA TGCGCCAGCAGCTTGGAAGGGCTAGCGGGGGAAGATACGCAGTATTTT.

This chain uses TRBV18 with TRBJ2-3; TRBD2 matches 12 bases. Germline CDR1 is KGHSH and CDR2 is LQKENI. V gave up 6 bases and J gave up 6 bases; unmatched junction bases: 13. The CDR3 totals 17 residues. CDR3 sequence reads: CASSLARLAGGPDTQYF. CDR3 DNA sequence: TGTGCCAGCTCTCTAGCCCGTCTAGCGGGGGGGCCGGATACGCAGTATTTT.

V and J are TRBV3-1 (or the pseudogene TRBV3-2) and TRBJ2-7; weak D call: TRBD1 (5 bases). V was pared by 5 bases and J by 6 bases, with 14 bases between. The CDR3 has 13 amino acids. Germline lookup yields CDR1 LGHDT and CDR2 YNNKEL (reference sequence). The CDR3 is CASSTIGAREQYF. The CDR3, as DNA: TGTGCCAGCAGCACGATTGGGGCTCGCGAGCAGTACTTC.

The V gene is TRBV6-5, the J gene TRBJ1-2; D is perhaps TRBD1 (5 bases). CDR1 and CDR2 from the germline V gene are MNHEY and SVGAGI. The V end lost 4 bases, the J end lost 1 base, and 13 bases lay between the germline ends. This CDR3 spans 15 amino acids. This CDR3 is CASSSDKLFNYGYTF. CDR3 bases: TGTGCCAGCAGTTCGGACAAACTGTTTAACTATGGCTACACCTTC.

J is TRBJ1-4 and V is TRBV27; 9 nucleotides agree with TRBD1. Germline assignment: CDR1 MNHEY and CDR2 SMNVEV (reference sequence). With 6 bases clipped from V and 4 bases from J, the junction kept 6 bases outside the gene matches. This CDR3 spans 15 amino acids. The CDR3 DNA follows: TGTGCCAGCAGCCTACAGGGGGCCGGTAATGAAAAACTGTTTTTT. Its protein product is CASSLQGAGNEKLFF.

CDR3 sequence: CASSLNYYGELFF. The CDR3 nucleotides read TGCGCCAGCAGCTTGAATTACTACGGGGAGCTGTTTTTT. V gene TRBV5-1 combines with J gene TRBJ2-2; D gene ambiguous. CDR1 is SGHRS and CDR2 is YFSETQ in the germline V gene. CDR3 length: 13 residues. The V gene lost 1 base and the J gene lost 7 bases, with 8 bases spanning the gap.

The V and J genes are TRBV6-1 and TRBJ2-1; D uncertain. The V end lost 1 base, the J end lost 9 bases, and 10 bases lay between the germline ends. CDR1 is MNHNS and CDR2 is SASEGT in the germline V gene. CDR3 length: 13 residues. CDR3 protein: CASSEDSAAEQFF. The CDR3 DNA reads TGTGCCAGCAGTGAAGACTCGGCGGCTGAGCAGTTCTTC.

The rearrangement joins TRBV4-3 to TRBJ1-5; possible D gene TRBD1, 5 bases. Trimming stripped 3 bases from V and 4 bases from J, with 10 bases between. Germline loops: CDR1 LGHNA, CDR2 YSLEER. There are 14 residues in the CDR3. CDR3 in DNA: TGCGCCAGCAGCCAGGGGCGGCAGAATCAGCCCCAGCATTTT. Amino acids: CASSQGRQNQPQHF.

This sequence joins TRBV18 and TRBJ2-5; TRBD1 might be the D (5 bases). Trimming took off 3 bases at V and 4 bases at J, with 15 bases between the two ends. There are 15 residues in the CDR3. Germline V gene data show CDR1 as KGHSH and CDR2 as LQKENI. The CDR3, as DNA: TGTGCCAGCTCACCCCGGGTACAGGCATTAGAGACCCAGTACTTC. The encoded protein is CASSPRVQALETQYF.

V and J are TRBV4-1 and TRBJ1-1; D is undetermined. V was clipped by 0 bases and J by 3 bases, with 14 bases between them. Germline CDR1 and CDR2: MGHRA and YSYEKL. The CDR3 extends over 16 amino acids. The CDR3 DNA follows: TGCGCCAGCAGCCAAGATTGGAGGCAGGTCCACACTGAAGCTTTCTTT. This sequence encodes CASSQDWRQVHTEAFF.

The chain has TRBV12-3 or TRBV12-4 and TRBJ1-1, with a weak D call TRBD1 (6 bases). This CDR3 contains 13 residues. Trimming cost V 7 bases and J 4 bases, with 13 bases left between them. CDR3 coding DNA: TGTGCCAGCACCACGACAGGTCTCACTGAAGCTTTCTTT. Protein product: CASTTTGLTEAFF.

The chain employs TRBV12-3 or TRBV12-4 and TRBJ2-7, with D maybe TRBD1 (5 bases). Trimming removed 4 bases at V and 1 base at J, with 8 bases between. CDR3 length equals 13 residues. The CDR3 DNA reads as TGTGCCAGCAGTTCCCGACAGTCCTACGAGCAGTACTTC. It codes for CASSSRQSYEQYF.

The rearrangement links TRBV20-1 to TRBJ2-5; D unresolved. The CDR3 totals 11 residues. Germline assignment: CDR1 DFQATT and CDR2 SNEGSKA (reference sequence). CDR3: CSRFFQETQYF. The CDR3 DNA reads as TGCAGCCGGTTTTTCCAAGAGACCCAGTACTTC.

V gene TRBV5-1 combines with J gene TRBJ2-7; D perhaps matches TRBD2 (5 bases). Germline V gene sequence: CDR1 SGHRS, CDR2 YFSETQ. The CDR3 runs to 15 residues. Trimming pared 4 bases from V and 7 bases from J, leaving 21 bases between. The CDR3 reads CASSDPGRSPREQYF. The CDR3 nucleotides are TGCGCCAGCAGCGACCCGGGAAGGAGCCCTCGGGAGCAGTACTTC.